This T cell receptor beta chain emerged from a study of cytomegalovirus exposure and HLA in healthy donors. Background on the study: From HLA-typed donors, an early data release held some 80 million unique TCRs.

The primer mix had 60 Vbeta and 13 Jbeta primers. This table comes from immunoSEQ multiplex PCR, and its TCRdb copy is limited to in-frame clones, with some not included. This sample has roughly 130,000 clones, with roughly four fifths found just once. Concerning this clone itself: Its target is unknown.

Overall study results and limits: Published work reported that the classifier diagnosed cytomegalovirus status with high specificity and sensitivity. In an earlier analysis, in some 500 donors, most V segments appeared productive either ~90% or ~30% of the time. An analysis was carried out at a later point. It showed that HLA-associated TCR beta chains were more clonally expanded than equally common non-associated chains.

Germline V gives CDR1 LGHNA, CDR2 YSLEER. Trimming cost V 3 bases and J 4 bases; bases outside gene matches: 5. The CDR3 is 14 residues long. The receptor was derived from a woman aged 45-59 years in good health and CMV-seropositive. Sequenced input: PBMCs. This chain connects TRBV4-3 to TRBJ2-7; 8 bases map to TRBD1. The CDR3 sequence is CASSHPGTGYEQYF. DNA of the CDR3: TGCGCCAGCAGCCACCCCGGGACAGGTTACGAGCAGTACTTC.